The 31 T cell receptor beta chains listed next were all sequenced from one sample in a study of cytomegalovirus exposure and HLA in healthy donors (dated by TCRdb to 2016 to 2017). Library generation was performed with the immunoSEQ multiplex PCR assay. For the multiplex PCR, a mixture combining 60 forward primers for TCR Vbeta segments and 13 reverse primers for TCR Jbeta segments was used. Entries here come from immuneACCESS through TCRdb and include only in-frame sequences with V and J called. Some clones fail to appear in such tables; in the studies checked, an unresolved V gene covers under half of the shortfall, and the cause of the remainder is unknown. This sample holds 100,000 to 150,000 clones; about 10% were observed only once. The ten top clones hold about 6.7% of the sample. Material: PBMCs. The source of these receptors is a woman in her forties in good health and CMV-seropositive.

The genes are TRBV9 and TRBJ1-6; no clear D gene. V was trimmed by 4 bases and J by 5 bases, leaving 13 bases between them. The CDR3 runs 15 residues. Germline CDR1 reads SGDLS; CDR2 reads YYNGEE. The CDR3 DNA reads TGTGCCAGCAGCCCTCAGAGGGAGAATAATTCACCCCTCCACTTT. Translation: CASSPQRENNSPLHF.

The V gene is TRBV7-8, the J gene TRBJ2-1; 9 bases align to TRBD1. The J segment lost 9 bases and the V segment lost 5 bases, leaving 14 bases of the junction unmatched. Looked up from germline, CDR1 is SGHVS and CDR2 is FQNEAQ. CDR3 size: 16 residues. The CDR3 loop reads CASSPSRDRVSTEQFF. In nucleotides, the CDR3 is TGTGCCAGCAGCCCCTCCCGGGACAGGGTATCCACTGAGCAGTTCTTC.

Remarks on this clone: Additional DNA sequences in this sample encode the identical CDR3. CDR3 region: CASSLQQDSEAFF. As DNA, the CDR3 is TGTGCCAGCAGCTTGCAGCAGGACTCTGAAGCTTTCTTT. The chain joins TRBV5-4 to TRBJ1-1; D ambiguous. This CDR3 comprises 13 residues. V lost 1 base, J lost 6 bases, and 10 bases lay in between. CDR1 and CDR2 (germline): SGHNT, YYREEE (reference sequence).

The rearrangement links TRBV7-2 to TRBJ2-1, with D possibly matching TRBD2 (7 bases). Germline values: CDR1 SGHTA, CDR2 FQGNSA. The CDR3 has 14 residues. V was clipped by 3 bases and J by 7 bases, with 13 bases between them. The CDR3 sequence is CASSFRGAWNEQFF. The CDR3 coding sequence is TGTGCCAGCAGCTTCCGGGGGGCTTGGAATGAGCAGTTCTTC.

In the case of this clone: The same CDR3 also results from other DNA sequences found in this sample. The rearrangement joins TRBV19 to TRBJ1-6; 11 bases line up with TRBD1. With 9 bases clipped from V and 7 bases from J, the junction kept 2 bases outside the gene matches. Germline V CDR1 and CDR2: LNHDA, SQIVND (reference sequence). This CDR3 has 13 amino acids. For the CDR3, the DNA is TGTGCCAGCGGGGACAGGGGGAATTCACCCCTCCACTTT. Translation gives CASGDRGNSPLHF.

This clone was seen more than once but under ten times. The CDR3 bases are TGTGCCATCAGCCGGAACACCGGGGAGCTGTTTTTT. Its protein is CAISRNTGELFF. V gene TRBV10-3 combines with J gene TRBJ2-2, with unresolved D. CDR3 size: 12 residues. CDR1 is ENHRY, CDR2 SYGVKD, per germline. The germline V and J ends were trimmed by 6 bases and 1 base, with 3 bases remaining between them.

This clone was seen more than once but under ten times. The rearrangement links TRBV7-9 to TRBJ2-2; 7 nucleotides line up with TRBD1. CDR3 length equals 16 residues. Germline V gene data show CDR1 as SEHNR and CDR2 as FQNEAQ (reference sequence). Losses at the gene ends were 2 bases for V and 4 bases for J; bases not matched to a gene: 7. CDR3 nucleotides: TGTGCCAGCAGCTTATCCTCAGGGGGTCTCACCGGGGAGCTGTTTTTT. It yields the protein CASSLSSGGLTGELFF.

The table lists this clone with a few counts. Relative to the germline gene, one junction end is altered; a read error may explain this. This chain joins TRBV27 and TRBJ1-2, with a possible D match to TRBD1 (6 bases). This CDR3 comprises 13 residues. Germline V gene data show CDR1 as MNHEY and CDR2 as SMNVEV (reference sequence). The CDR3 here is CASSPQTGSLLSF. CDR3 bases: TGTGCCAGCAGTCCGCAGACAGGATCCCTCCTCTCCTTC.

This chain connects TRBV11-2 to TRBJ2-7; D is undetermined. Germline CDR1 and CDR2: SGHAT and FQNNGV. This CDR3 contains 14 residues. With 1 base removed from V and 2 bases from J, the gap between germline ends came to 9 bases. The chain's CDR3 is CASSLVLATYEQYF. CDR3 DNA: TGTGCCAGCAGCTTAGTGCTTGCGACCTACGAGCAGTACTTC.

This sequence joins TRBV2 and TRBJ2-5; 8 nucleotides agree with TRBD1. J gave up 2 bases and V 4 bases, and 3 bases lay outside the gene matches. Germline loops: CDR1 SNHLY, CDR2 FYNNEI. The CDR3 contains 14 residues. CDR3 in DNA: TGTGCCAGCAGTGGGACAGGGATACAAGAGACCCAGTACTTC. It translates to CASSGTGIQETQYF.

This clone was detected a few times. CDR3 residues: CASSLDRGQPQHF. As DNA, the CDR3 is TGCGCCAGCAGCTTGGACAGGGGGCAGCCCCAGCATTTT. The chain recombines TRBV5-1 with TRBJ1-5; TRBD1 agrees at 8 bases. The CDR3 runs 13 residues. J was trimmed by 7 bases and V by 0 bases; bases with no gene match: 0. Germline V lookup: CDR1 SGHRS, CDR2 YFSETQ.

This clone was detected a few times. The chain joins TRBV5-4 to TRBJ1-1; tentatively, D is TRBD1 (5 bases). CDR1 is SGHNT and CDR2 is YYREEE in the germline V gene (reference sequence). This CDR3 has 13 amino acids. V gave up 3 bases and J gave up 1 base, with 7 bases separating them. The CDR3 loop reads CASSSTGNTEAFF. In nucleotides, the CDR3 is TGTGCCAGCAGCTCCACAGGGAACACTGAAGCTTTCTTT.

A few counts support this clone. V usage is TRBV9 and J usage is TRBJ2-3; TRBD1 aligns across 8 bases. Germline trimming cut 4 bases from V and 6 bases from J; bases unmatched to any gene: 7. CDR3 length: 14 amino acids. Germline-derived CDR1 and CDR2 are SGDLS and YYNGEE. The CDR3 reads CASSPRTGTDTQYF. CDR3 bases: TGTGCCAGCAGCCCGCGGACAGGGACCGATACGCAGTATTTT.

This clone was picked up a small number of times. The chain carries TRBV7-9 and TRBJ1-5; no clear D. Germline CDR1 reads SEHNR; CDR2 reads FQNEAQ (reference sequence). V lost 4 bases, J lost 4 bases, and 8 bases lay in between. The CDR3 is 13 residues long. CDR3 in amino acids: CASSSRQNQPQHF. The CDR3 DNA reads as TGTGCCAGCAGCTCCAGGCAAAATCAGCCCCAGCATTTT.

In this sample, this clone turned up a few times. The gene calls are TRBV7-2 and TRBJ1-1; D is undetermined. Trimming pared 7 bases from V and 5 bases from J, leaving 11 bases between. The CDR3 runs 12 residues. Germline V CDR1 and CDR2: SGHTA, FQGNSA. The CDR3 is CASKHLRTEAFF. The CDR3 DNA reads TGTGCCAGCAAGCATTTGCGGACTGAAGCTTTCTTT.

The chain carries TRBV6-1 and TRBJ1-5; D is undetermined. CDR1 is MNHNS and CDR2 is SASEGT in the germline V gene. The V end lost 3 bases, the J end lost 6 bases, and 15 bases lay between the germline ends. The CDR3 has 15 residues. CDR3 sequence reads: CASSEAFPGVQPQHF. The CDR3 region has the DNA TGTGCCAGCAGTGAGGCTTTTCCGGGAGTTCAGCCCCAGCATTTT.

This clone was recorded many times. V is TRBV7-8 and J is TRBJ1-6; D not resolved. The CDR3 is 14 residues long. Germline V lookup: CDR1 SGHVS, CDR2 FQNEAQ. V was trimmed by 1 base and J by 9 bases, leaving 10 bases between them. CDR3 loop: CASSLDRGSSPLHF. The CDR3 bases are TGTGCCAGCAGCTTAGACAGAGGGAGTTCACCCCTCCACTTT.

This clone was detected only a few times. V and J are TRBV10-3 and TRBJ2-3, with 8 bases aligning to TRBD1. The CDR3 has 13 amino acids. V was pared by 3 bases and J by 5 bases, with 1 base of the junction left unmatched. Per germline, CDR1 ENHRY and CDR2 SYGVKD. The CDR3 DNA sequence: TGTGCCATCAGTGACAGGGGGCAAGATACGCAGTATTTT. It is translated as CAISDRGQDTQYF.

V gene TRBV18 combines with J gene TRBJ2-7, with 8 bases fitting TRBD1. CDR1 KGHSH and CDR2 LQKENI come from the germline V gene. The CDR3 sequence is 13 residues long. Losses at the gene ends were 3 bases for V and 3 bases for J; bases not matched to a gene: 1. DNA of the CDR3: TGTGCCAGCTCACCGACAGGGGTCTACGAGCAGTACTTC. Protein sequence: CASSPTGVYEQYF.

This clone was seen only a few times. V gene TRBV5-6 combines with J gene TRBJ2-3, with TRBD1 matching over 7 bases. The length of the CDR3 is 15 residues. Per the germline V gene, CDR1 is SGHDT and CDR2 is YYEEEE. V trimming: 2 bases; J trimming: 1 base; junction bases outside the gene matches: 4. The CDR3 sequence: CASSLSTGGTDTQYF. The CDR3 nucleotides read TGTGCCAGCAGCTTAAGCACAGGGGGCACAGATACGCAGTATTTT.

This clone was found a few times. V is TRBV2 and J is TRBJ2-7, with D tentatively TRBD2 (6 bases). Germline V CDR1 and CDR2: SNHLY, FYNNEI. This CDR3 has 13 residues. Trimming stripped 0 bases from V and 5 bases from J, with 8 bases between. In DNA form, the CDR3 reads TGTGCCAGCAGTGAAGCGCCGGGGGACGAGCAGTACTTC. It codes for CASSEAPGDEQYF.

The gene calls are TRBV2 and TRBJ2-7, with 10 bases identical to TRBD1. Germline CDR1 and CDR2: SNHLY and FYNNEI. The ends lost 0 bases at V and 5 bases at J; junction bases unmatched: 7. The CDR3 sequence is 16 residues long. Here the CDR3 reads CASSEALGGQGHEQYF. CDR3 nucleotides: TGTGCCAGCAGTGAAGCGCTTGGGGGACAGGGGCACGAGCAGTACTTC.

The chain couples TRBV10-3 to TRBJ2-3, with 10 bases aligning to TRBD1. The CDR3 is made up of 14 amino acids. J lost 4 bases, V lost 4 bases, and 2 bases had no gene match. CDR1 and CDR2 from the germline V gene are ENHRY and SYGVKD. CDR3 amino acids: CAISGGQGSDTQYF. For the CDR3, the DNA is TGTGCCATCAGTGGGGGACAGGGGTCAGATACGCAGTATTTT.

CDR3 nucleotide sequence: TGTGCCAGCAGTGTGCCGGGCGGGGCGGATACGCAGTATTTT. Residues: CASSVPGGADTQYF. J is TRBJ2-3 and V is TRBV2, with TRBD2 as a possible D gene (6 bases). This CDR3 region has 14 residues. Germline lookup yields CDR1 SNHLY and CDR2 FYNNEI. Between the trimmed V and J ends, which lost 4 bases and 6 bases, there was a span of 14 bases.

There are a few counts of this clone. The rearrangement links TRBV2 to TRBJ2-7, with 7 nucleotides matching TRBD2. The CDR3 has 14 amino acids. Trimming cost V 6 bases and J 3 bases; bases outside gene matches: 8. In germline, CDR1 is SNHLY, CDR2 FYNNEI. Written as DNA, the CDR3 is TGTGCCAGCAGCGCCGGGCCTAGCGGCTACGAGCAGTACTTC. Its translation is CASSAGPSGYEQYF.

This clone was counted between two and nine times. V and J are TRBV25-1 and TRBJ1-4, with D unresolved. This CDR3 comprises 15 residues. V was cut by 3 bases and J by 4 bases, with 12 bases left in between. Germline-derived CDR1 and CDR2 are MGHDK and SYGVNS. Written as DNA, the CDR3 is TGTGCCAGCAGTGACCCCGGGAAACTTAATGAAAAACTGTTTTTT. Protein sequence: CASSDPGKLNEKLFF. Based on the CDR3 plus reference TRBV25-1 and TRBJ1-4, the full variable domain is EADIYQTPRYLVIGTGKKITLECSQTMGHDKMYWYQQDPGMELHLIHYSYGVNSTEKGDLSSESTVSRIRTEHFPLTLESARPSHTSQYLCASSDPGKLNEKLFFGSGTQLSVL.

The V gene is TRBV7-2, the J gene TRBJ2-7; the D gene is possibly TRBD2 (6 bases). This CDR3 comprises 15 residues. Germline V gene sequence: CDR1 SGHTA, CDR2 FQGNSA. The V and J ends lost 2 bases and 3 bases respectively, with 14 bases between them. CDR3 residues: CASSLPGRALYEQYF. The CDR3 DNA is TGTGCCAGCAGCTTACCCGGGAGAGCACTCTACGAGCAGTACTTC. Using reference TRBV7-2 and TRBJ2-7 for the parts outside the CDR3, the full variable domain is GAGVSQSPSNKVTEKGKDVELRCDPISGHTALYWYRQSLGQGLEFLIYFQGNSAPDKSGLPSDRFSAERTGGSVSTLTIQRTQQEDSAVYLCASSLPGRALYEQYFGPGTRLTVT.

The J gene is TRBJ2-3, the V gene TRBV11-2; TRBD2 agrees at 10 bases. The J segment lost 0 bases and the V segment lost 3 bases, leaving 3 bases of the junction unmatched. The CDR3 runs 16 residues. CDR1 SGHAT and CDR2 FQNNGV come from the germline V gene. The CDR3 is CASSFLAGASTDTQYF. The CDR3 DNA follows: TGTGCCAGCAGCTTCCTAGCGGGGGCTAGCACAGATACGCAGTATTTT.

The table lists this clone with a few counts. The chain has TRBV7-2 and TRBJ1-1, with TRBD1 matching 7 bases. Germline V gene sequence: CDR1 SGHTA, CDR2 FQGNSA. V shed 1 base, J shed 6 bases, and the junction held 5 bases outside the gene matches. The CDR3 totals 14 residues. CDR3 DNA sequence: TGTGCCAGCAGCTTAGACAGGGGAAGCTCTGAAGCTTTCTTT. It codes for CASSLDRGSSEAFF.

A few counts support this clone. This sequence joins TRBV6-1 and TRBJ2-1; TRBD2 matches at 8 bases. Germline-derived CDR1 and CDR2 are MNHNS and SASEGT. The J segment lost 10 bases and the V segment lost 0 bases, leaving 2 bases of the junction unmatched. CDR3 length: 13 amino acids. The CDR3 protein is CASSEARLAEQFF. The CDR3 nucleotides read TGTGCCAGCAGTGAAGCTCGACTAGCGGAGCAGTTCTTC.

This chain uses TRBV5-1 with TRBJ2-3; TRBD2 matches 8 bases. Trimming cost V 7 bases and J 6 bases; bases outside gene matches: 10. The CDR3 extends over 14 amino acids. Germline assignment: CDR1 SGHRS and CDR2 YFSETQ. The CDR3 here is CASSRGGSGDTQYF. The DNA for the CDR3 is TGCGCCAGCTCTCGGGGGGGCAGTGGGGATACGCAGTATTTT.